The 14 T cell receptor beta chains below come from one sample, sequenced in a study of post-analysis software for immune sequencing data. For these TCRs, the target antigens are not known. Prepared libraries of TCR beta cDNA carried unique molecular identifiers. MiXCR was run by TCRdb on the PCR reads, yielding one entry per CDR3 protein. This sample has fewer than 850,000 distinct CDR3 sequences, with 30% found just once. The study's findings and limits: Compared with controls, patients had more of about 5 TRBV segments, including TRBV5-6, TRBV5-1 and TRBV20-1.

Sequences were obtained from blood. The source is a girl aged 10 to 17 with multiple sclerosis.

This clonotype has only a few counts. This chain joins TRBV12-3 or TRBV12-4 and TRBJ1-1, with a possible D match to TRBD1 (5 bases). Trimming stripped 3 bases from V and 4 bases from J, with 15 bases between. This CDR3 has 15 residues. Here the CDR3 reads CASSLRDAGSTEAFF. The CDR3 region has the DNA TGTGCCAGCAGTTTGCGGGACGCTGGGAGCACTGAAGCTTTCTTT.

This clonotype was seen more than once but under ten times. This sequence joins TRBV4-1 and TRBJ2-1, with 10 bases matching TRBD2. Per the germline V gene, CDR1 is MGHRA and CDR2 is YSYEKL. CDR3 length: 17 amino acids. Losses at the gene ends were 0 bases for V and 5 bases for J; bases not matched to a gene: 7. CDR3 nucleotide sequence: TGCGCCAGCAGCCAAGATGAAACTAGCGGGGCGCACAATGAGCAGTTCTTC. Translation: CASSQDETSGAHNEQFF.

J is TRBJ2-1 and V is TRBV4-3; TRBD2 aligns across 10 bases. Germline V CDR1 and CDR2: LGHNA, YSLEER. The CDR3 runs 17 residues. J gave up 4 bases and V 1 base, and 7 bases lay outside the gene matches. The CDR3 loop reads CASSQVWATSGYNEQFF. CDR3 nucleotides: TGCGCCAGCAGCCAAGTCTGGGCGACTAGCGGGTACAATGAGCAGTTCTTC.

The V and J genes are TRBV5-1 and TRBJ2-1; the D is unclear. Trimming took 4 bases from V and 5 from J, leaving 13 bases between them. The CDR3 is made up of 14 amino acids. In germline, CDR1 is SGHRS, CDR2 YFSETQ. The CDR3 here is CASSPIVRNNEQFF. Here the CDR3 DNA reads TGCGCCAGCAGCCCCATCGTTCGGAACAATGAGCAGTTCTTC.

The J gene is TRBJ2-7, the V gene TRBV6-5; 8 bases line up with TRBD1. CDR1 is MNHEY, CDR2 SVGAGI, per germline. CDR3 size: 14 residues. With V trimmed by 6 bases and J by 6 bases, 10 bases remained unmatched. The CDR3 sequence: CASRRADRAGEQYF. For the CDR3, the DNA is TGTGCCAGCAGACGGGCGGACAGGGCTGGCGAGCAGTACTTC.

This clonotype was recorded a few times. The V call is TRBV6-5, the J call TRBJ2-1, with D hard to call. This CDR3 has 12 residues. V was pared by 2 bases and J by 8 bases, with 7 bases between. Germline CDR1 MNHEY, CDR2 SVGAGI. The CDR3 DNA reads TGTGCCAGCAGTTACGTCGGCGATGAGCAGTTCTTC. Its translation is CASSYVGDEQFF.

This chain connects TRBV7-2 to TRBJ1-1, with TRBD1 matching 12 bases. Germline CDR1 and CDR2: SGHTA and FQGNSA. The CDR3 has 18 residues. V lost 1 base and J lost 7; bases outside the gene matches: 13. The CDR3 region is CASSLGVGTGGRDREAFF. DNA for the CDR3: TGTGCCAGCAGCTTAGGGGTTGGGACAGGGGGCAGGGACCGTGAAGCTTTCTTT.

In its sample, this clonotype was seen a few times. V usage is TRBV24-1 and J usage is TRBJ1-2; D is undetermined. The V gene lost 3 bases and the J gene lost 3 bases, with 10 bases spanning the gap. This CDR3 has 14 residues. Germline values: CDR1 KGHDR, CDR2 SFDVKD. The CDR3 DNA reads TGTGCCACCAGTGATAGTGGCAGATACTATGGCTACACCTTC. It specifies CATSDSGRYYGYTF.

This clonotype was recorded many times. This rearrangement joins TRBV9 to TRBJ2-1; D remains unclear. Germline assignment: CDR1 SGDLS and CDR2 YYNGEE. This CDR3 spans 12 amino acids. V was shortened by 0 bases and J by 7 bases, with 5 bases between the two germline ends. The CDR3 DNA reads as TGTGCCAGCAGCGTAGACCCTAATGAGCAGTTCTTC. As protein: CASSVDPNEQFF.

This clonotype occurred a few times. V is TRBV28 and J is TRBJ2-7, with a tentative D call TRBD2 (6 bases). The CDR3 covers 15 residues. V was pared by 5 bases and J by 3 bases, with 17 bases between. CDR1 and CDR2 from the germline V gene are MDHEN and SYDVKM. The CDR3 bases are TGTGCCAGCAGTCCCCTAGGGCGGGGCAACTACGAGCAGTACTTC. Translating gives CASSPLGRGNYEQYF.

The V call is TRBV18, the J call TRBJ1-2, with D possibly matching TRBD1 (5 bases). This CDR3 has 13 residues. Germline V lookup: CDR1 KGHSH, CDR2 LQKENI. Trimming removed 6 bases at V and 2 bases at J, with 10 bases between. The CDR3: CASSRDGNYGYTF. The CDR3, as DNA: TGTGCCAGCTCCCGGGACGGGAACTATGGCTACACCTTC.

J is TRBJ2-1 and V is TRBV20-1; D unresolved. The CDR3 length is 11 residues. Germline CDR1 DFQATT, CDR2 SNEGSKA (reference sequence). V was shortened by 3 bases and J by 8 bases, with 8 bases between the two germline ends. The CDR3 DNA reads as TGCAGTGCTAGCATCATTGATGAGCAGTTCTTC. This gives the protein CSASIIDEQFF.

This clonotype occurred a few times. The rearrangement uses TRBV20-1 and TRBJ2-5; 12 bases agree with TRBD2. CDR1 is DFQATT and CDR2 is SNEGSKA in the germline V gene (reference sequence). With 6 bases clipped from V and 0 bases from J, the junction kept 5 bases outside the gene matches. This CDR3 region has 15 residues. CDR3 loop: CSATGTSGYQETQYF. CDR3 coding DNA: TGCAGTGCCACCGGGACTAGCGGGTACCAAGAGACCCAGTACTTC.

This clonotype has a count of ten or more. The chain has TRBV29-1 and TRBJ1-2; D may be TRBD1 (6 bases). V shed 5 bases and J shed 8 bases, with 21 bases lying between them. Germline CDR1 SQVTM, CDR2 ANQGSEA. The CDR3 totals 14 residues. The CDR3 DNA sequence: TGCAGCGTTAGAAACCAGGACAGAGTCAGCGGCTACACCTTC. Amino acids: CSVRNQDRVSGYTF. Combining the CDR3 with reference TRBV29-1 and TRBJ1-2 gives the whole variable domain SAVISQKPSRDICQRGTSLTIQCQVDSQVTMMFWYRQQPGQSLTLIATANQGSEATYESGFVIDKFPISRPNLTFSTLTVSNMSPEDSSIYLCSVRNQDRVSGYTFGSGTRLTVV.